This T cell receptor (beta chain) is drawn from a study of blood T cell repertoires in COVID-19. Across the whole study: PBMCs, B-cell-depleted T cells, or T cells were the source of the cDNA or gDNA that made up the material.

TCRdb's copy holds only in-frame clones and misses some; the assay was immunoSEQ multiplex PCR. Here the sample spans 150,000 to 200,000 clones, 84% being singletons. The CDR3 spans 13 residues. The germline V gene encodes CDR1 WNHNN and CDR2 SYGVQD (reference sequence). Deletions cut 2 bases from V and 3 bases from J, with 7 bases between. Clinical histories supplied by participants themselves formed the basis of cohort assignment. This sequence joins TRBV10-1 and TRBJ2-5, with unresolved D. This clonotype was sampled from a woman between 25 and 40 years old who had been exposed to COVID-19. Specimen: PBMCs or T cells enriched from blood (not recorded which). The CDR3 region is CASSETPKETQYF. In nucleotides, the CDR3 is TGCGCCAGCAGTGAGACCCCTAAAGAGACCCAGTACTTC.